This T cell receptor (beta chain) was sequenced for a study of cytomegalovirus exposure and HLA in healthy donors. Overall study findings and caveats: Sequencing artifact likely explains a cluster of highly shared sequence variants. There were 150 or so TCR beta chains listed as cytomegalovirus-associated.

PCR was performed using 60 Vbeta and 13 Jbeta primers. Using immunoSEQ multiplex PCR, the repertoire was profiled, and TCRdb retains in-frame clones only, with some absent. Of some 91,000 clones in the sample, 64% were seen once. As concerns this clone: What it binds is not known.

Though nominally healthy at sampling, donors likely had unrecorded immune exposures. No record exists of this donor's CMV serostatus. The V gene's germline CDR1 is KGHSH and CDR2 LQKENI. V lost 1 base to trimming and J lost 2 bases, with 12 bases between them. This CDR3 has 16 residues. The TCR originated in a human donor in good health. Input material: PBMCs. V gene TRBV18 combines with J gene TRBJ1-5; no reliable D call. CDR3 nucleotides: TGTGCCAGCTCACCACAATGGTCTAGCGGCAATCAGCCCCAGCATTTT. Its translation: CASSPQWSSGNQPQHF.